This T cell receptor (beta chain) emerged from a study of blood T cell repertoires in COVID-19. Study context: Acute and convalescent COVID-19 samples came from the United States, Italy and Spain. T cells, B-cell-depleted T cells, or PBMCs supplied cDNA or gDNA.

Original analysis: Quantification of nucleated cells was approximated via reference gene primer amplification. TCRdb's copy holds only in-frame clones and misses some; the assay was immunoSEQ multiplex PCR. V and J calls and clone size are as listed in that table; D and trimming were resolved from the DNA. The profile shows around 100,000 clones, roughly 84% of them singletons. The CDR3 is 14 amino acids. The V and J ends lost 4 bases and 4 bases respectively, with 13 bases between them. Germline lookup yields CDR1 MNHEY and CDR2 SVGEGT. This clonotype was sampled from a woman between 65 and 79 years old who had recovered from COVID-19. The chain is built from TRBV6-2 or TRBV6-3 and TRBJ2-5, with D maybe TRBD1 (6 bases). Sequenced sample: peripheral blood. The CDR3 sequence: CASSSQGHRETQYF. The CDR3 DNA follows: TGTGCCAGCAGTTCACAGGGTCATAGAGAGACCCAGTACTTC.